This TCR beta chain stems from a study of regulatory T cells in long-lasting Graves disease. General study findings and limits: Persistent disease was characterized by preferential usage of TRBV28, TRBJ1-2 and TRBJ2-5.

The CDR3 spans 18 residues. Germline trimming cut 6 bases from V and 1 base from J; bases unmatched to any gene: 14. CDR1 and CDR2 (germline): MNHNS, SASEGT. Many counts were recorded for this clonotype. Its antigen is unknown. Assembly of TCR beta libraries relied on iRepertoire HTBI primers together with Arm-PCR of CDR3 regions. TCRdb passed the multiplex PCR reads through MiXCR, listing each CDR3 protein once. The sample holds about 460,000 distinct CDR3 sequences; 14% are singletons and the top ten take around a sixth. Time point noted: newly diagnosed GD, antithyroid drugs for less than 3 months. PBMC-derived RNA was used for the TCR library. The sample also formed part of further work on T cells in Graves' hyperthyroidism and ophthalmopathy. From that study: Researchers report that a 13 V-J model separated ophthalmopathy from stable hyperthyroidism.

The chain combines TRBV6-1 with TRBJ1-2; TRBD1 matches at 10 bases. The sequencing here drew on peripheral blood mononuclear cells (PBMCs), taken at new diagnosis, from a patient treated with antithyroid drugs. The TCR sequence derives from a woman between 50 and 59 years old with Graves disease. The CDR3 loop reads CASREIGTGVPINYGYTF. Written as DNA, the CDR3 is TGTGCCAGCAGAGAAATTGGGACAGGGGTCCCGATTAACTATGGCTACACCTTC.